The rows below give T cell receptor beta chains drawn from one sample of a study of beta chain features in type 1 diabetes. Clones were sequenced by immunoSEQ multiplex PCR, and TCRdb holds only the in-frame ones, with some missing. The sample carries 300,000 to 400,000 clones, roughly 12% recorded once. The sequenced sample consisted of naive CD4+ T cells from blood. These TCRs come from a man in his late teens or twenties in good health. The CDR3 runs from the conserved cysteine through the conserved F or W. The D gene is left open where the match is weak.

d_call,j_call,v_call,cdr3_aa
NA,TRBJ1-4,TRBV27,CASSRSLNEKLFF
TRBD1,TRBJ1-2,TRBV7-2,CASSSQGGGYGYTF
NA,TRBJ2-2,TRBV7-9,CASRQVTGELFF
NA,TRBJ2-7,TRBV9,CASSPRGLLAYEQYF
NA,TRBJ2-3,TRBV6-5,CASSYSGLRADTQYF
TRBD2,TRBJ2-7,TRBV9,CASSLRLAGGSYEQYF
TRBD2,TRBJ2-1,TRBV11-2,CASSRGLAGVDEQFF
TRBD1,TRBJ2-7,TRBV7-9,CASTKTGGAYEQYF
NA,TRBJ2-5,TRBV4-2,CASSRLAQTDSQETQYF
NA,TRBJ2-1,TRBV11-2,CASSEESLNEQFF
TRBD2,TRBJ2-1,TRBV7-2,CASSPSGGRAPNEQFF
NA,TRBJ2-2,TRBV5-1,CASSPAGGELFF
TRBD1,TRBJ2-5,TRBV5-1,CASSPTDRGETQYF
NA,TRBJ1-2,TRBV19,CASGTGWGLYGYTF
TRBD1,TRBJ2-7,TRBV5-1,CASRPTGDVYEQYF
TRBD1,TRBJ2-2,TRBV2,CASRLDRAGTGELFF
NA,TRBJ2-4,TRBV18,CASSPPVGQTKYF
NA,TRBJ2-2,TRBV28,CASSLGQHTGELFF
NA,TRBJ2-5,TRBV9,CASSVGPRGGQTQYF
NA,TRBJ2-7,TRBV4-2,CASSRTGAYEQYF
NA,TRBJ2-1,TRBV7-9,CASSKSGTTYNEQFF
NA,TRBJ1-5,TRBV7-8,CASSLGQINQPQHF
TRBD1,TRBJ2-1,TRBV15,CATSRDAPGTGVDEQFF
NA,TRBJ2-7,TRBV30,CAWSPSYEQYF
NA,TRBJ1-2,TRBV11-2,CASSLVWQNYGYTF
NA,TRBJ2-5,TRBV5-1,CASSRTANRQETQYF
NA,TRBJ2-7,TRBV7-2,CASSSPVGHEQYF
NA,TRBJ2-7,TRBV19,CASSIQGRGEQYF
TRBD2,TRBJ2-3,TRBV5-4,CASSSLAGGTDTQYF
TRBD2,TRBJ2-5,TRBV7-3,CASSPWGGETQYF
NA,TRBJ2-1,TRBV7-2,CASSPWGVNEQFF
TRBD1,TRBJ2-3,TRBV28,CASSTRQGFDTQYF
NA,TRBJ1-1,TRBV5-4,CASSASGFMNTEAFF
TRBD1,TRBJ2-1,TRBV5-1,CASSSTGDLPHEQFF
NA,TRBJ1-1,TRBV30,CAWSLVSRSDTEAFF
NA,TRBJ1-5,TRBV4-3,CASSQEAWQGSNQPQHF
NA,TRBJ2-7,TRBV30,CAWRGGTPYEQYF
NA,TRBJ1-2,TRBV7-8,CASSPRTGNYGYTF
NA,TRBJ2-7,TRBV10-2,CASSEIGGTYEQYF
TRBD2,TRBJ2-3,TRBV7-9,CASSAGLAVTDTQYF
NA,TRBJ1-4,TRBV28,CASSPVVERKLFF
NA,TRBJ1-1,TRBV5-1,CASSLGSGDTEAFF
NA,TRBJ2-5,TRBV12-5,CASGLGAGETQYF
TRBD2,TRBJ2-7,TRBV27,CASSLTSGLSEQYF
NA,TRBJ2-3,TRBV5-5,CASSLQSTDTQYF
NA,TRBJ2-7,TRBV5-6,CASSLGPERYEQYF
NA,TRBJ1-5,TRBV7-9,CASSLVSGFGNQPQHF
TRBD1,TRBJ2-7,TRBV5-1,CASSLRISGQGVSYEQYF
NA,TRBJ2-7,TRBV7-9,CATETKTYEQYF
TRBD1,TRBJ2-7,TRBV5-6,CASSLLGQGTYEQYF
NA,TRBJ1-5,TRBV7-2,CASSLARGTQHF
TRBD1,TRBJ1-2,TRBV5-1,CASSLPSGTGDGYTF
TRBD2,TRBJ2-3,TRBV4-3,CASSQVLAGGPDTDTQYF
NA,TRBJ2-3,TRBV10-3,CAIRPSERTDTQYF
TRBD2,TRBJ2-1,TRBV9,CASSVGGSYVNEQFF